This T cell receptor (beta chain) comes out of a study of blood T cell repertoires in COVID-19. The wider study: Samples of COVID-19 (acute and convalescent) were obtained from the United States, Italy and Spain. T cells, B-cell-depleted T cells, or PBMCs provided the cDNA or gDNA that served as material.

Sequenced by immunoSEQ multiplex PCR; TCRdb stores in-frame clones only, minus some. The sample holds 150,000 to 200,000 clones, around 88% seen once. The receptor comes from a human donor in a cohort sampled during active COVID-19. The sample comprised peripheral blood.

The CDR3 loop is CASSETRGYSGNTIYF. CDR3 in DNA: TGTGCCAGCAGTGAGACAAGGGGTTACTCTGGAAACACCATATATTTT. This sequence joins TRBV25-1 and TRBJ1-3; TRBD1 is a possible D gene (5 bases). V shed 3 bases and J shed 0 bases, with 12 bases lying between them. The CDR3 has 16 residues. The germline CDR1 and CDR2 sequences are MGHDK and SYGVNS.